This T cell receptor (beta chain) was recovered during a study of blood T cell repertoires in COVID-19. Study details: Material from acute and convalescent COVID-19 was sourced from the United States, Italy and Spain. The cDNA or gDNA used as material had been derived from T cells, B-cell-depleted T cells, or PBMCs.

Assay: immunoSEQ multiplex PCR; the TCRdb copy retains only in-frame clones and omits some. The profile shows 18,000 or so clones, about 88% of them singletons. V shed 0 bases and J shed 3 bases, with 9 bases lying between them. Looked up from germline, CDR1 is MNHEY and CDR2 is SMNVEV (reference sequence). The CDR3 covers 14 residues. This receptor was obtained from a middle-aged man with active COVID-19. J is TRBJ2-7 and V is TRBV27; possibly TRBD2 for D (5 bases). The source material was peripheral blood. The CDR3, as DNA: TGTGCCAGCAGTTTATCAGGGAGCCGCTACGAGCAGTACTTC. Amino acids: CASSLSGSRYEQYF.